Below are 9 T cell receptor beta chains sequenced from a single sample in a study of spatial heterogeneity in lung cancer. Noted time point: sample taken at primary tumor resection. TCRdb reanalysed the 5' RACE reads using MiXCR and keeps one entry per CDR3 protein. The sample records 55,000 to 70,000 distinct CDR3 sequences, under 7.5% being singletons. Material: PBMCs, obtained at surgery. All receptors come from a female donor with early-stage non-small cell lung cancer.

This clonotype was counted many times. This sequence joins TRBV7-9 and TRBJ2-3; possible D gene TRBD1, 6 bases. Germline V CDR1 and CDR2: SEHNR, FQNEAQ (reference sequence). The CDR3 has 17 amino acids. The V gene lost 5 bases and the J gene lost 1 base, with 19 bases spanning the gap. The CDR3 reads CASSASSLGAGTDTQYF. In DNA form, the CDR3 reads TGTGCCAGCAGCGCCTCCTCGCTGGGGGCTGGCACAGATACGCAGTATTTT.

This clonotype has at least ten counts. The CDR3 reads CSARTGQYSYEQYV. DNA of the CDR3: TGCAGTGCTAGAACGGGACAATACTCCTACGAGCAGTACGTC. J is TRBJ2-7 and V is TRBV20-1, with a weak D call TRBD1 (6 bases). The ends were cut back, 2 bases at V and 0 bases at J, with 11 bases in the middle. Germline V gives CDR1 DFQATT, CDR2 SNEGSKA (reference sequence). This CDR3 is built from 14 residues.

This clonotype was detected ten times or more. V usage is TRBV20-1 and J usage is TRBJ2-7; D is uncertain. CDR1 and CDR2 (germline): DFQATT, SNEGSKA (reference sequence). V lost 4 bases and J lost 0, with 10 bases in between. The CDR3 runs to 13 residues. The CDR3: CSAMGYSSYEQYF. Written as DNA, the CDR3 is TGCAGTGCTATGGGGTACAGCTCCTACGAGCAGTACTTC.

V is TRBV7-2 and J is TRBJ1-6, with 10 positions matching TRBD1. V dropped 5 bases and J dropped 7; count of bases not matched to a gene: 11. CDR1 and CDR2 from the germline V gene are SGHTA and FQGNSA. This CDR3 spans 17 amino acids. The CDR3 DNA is TGTGCCAGCAGCACGGTTTTCGGGACAGGGGAGAATTCACCCCTCCACTTT. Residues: CASSTVFGTGENSPLHF.

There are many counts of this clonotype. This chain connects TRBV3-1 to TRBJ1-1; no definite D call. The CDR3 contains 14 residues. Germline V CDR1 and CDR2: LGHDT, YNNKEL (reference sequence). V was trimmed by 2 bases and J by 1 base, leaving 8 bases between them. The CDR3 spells CASSQSQTNTEAFF. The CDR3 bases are TGTGCCAGCAGCCAATCCCAAACGAACACTGAAGCTTTCTTT.

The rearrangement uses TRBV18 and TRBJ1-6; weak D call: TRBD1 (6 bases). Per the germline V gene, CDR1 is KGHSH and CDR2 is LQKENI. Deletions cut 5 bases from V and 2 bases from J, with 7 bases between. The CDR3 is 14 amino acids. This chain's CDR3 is CASSTGTYNSPLHF. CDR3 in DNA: TGTGCCAGCTCAACAGGGACCTATAATTCACCCCTCCACTTT.

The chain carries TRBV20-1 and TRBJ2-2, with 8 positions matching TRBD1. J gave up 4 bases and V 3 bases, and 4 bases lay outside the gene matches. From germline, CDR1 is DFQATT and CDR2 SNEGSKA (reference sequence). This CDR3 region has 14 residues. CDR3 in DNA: TGCAGTGCTAGGGGACAGGCGGGCACCGGGGAGCTGTTTTTT. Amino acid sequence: CSARGQAGTGELFF.

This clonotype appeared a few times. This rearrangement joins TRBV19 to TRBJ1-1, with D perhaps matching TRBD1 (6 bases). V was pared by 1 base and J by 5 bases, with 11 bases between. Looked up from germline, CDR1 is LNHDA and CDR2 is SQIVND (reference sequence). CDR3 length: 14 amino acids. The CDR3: CASSIGAGETEAFF. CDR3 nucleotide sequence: TGTGCCAGTAGTATAGGTGCAGGGGAGACTGAAGCTTTCTTT.

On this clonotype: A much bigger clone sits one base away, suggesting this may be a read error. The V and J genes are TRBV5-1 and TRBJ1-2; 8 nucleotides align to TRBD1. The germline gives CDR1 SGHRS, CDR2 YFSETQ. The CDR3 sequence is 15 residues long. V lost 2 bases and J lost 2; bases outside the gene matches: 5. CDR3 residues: CASSLTAGGNYGYTF. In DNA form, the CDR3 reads TGCGCCAGCAGCTTAACCGCAGGGGGCAACTATGGCTACACCTTC.